The 2 T cell receptor beta chains below were found in one sample sequenced in a study of Graves' ophthalmopathy and Graves' hyperthyroidism. RNA transcripts yielded amplified TCR beta CDR3 regions. Second-round multiplex PCR followed a first-round RT-PCR using HTBI primers. One entry per CDR3 protein results from TCRdb running MiXCR on the multiplex PCR reads. The sample comprises around 40,000 distinct CDR3 sequences, over 40% of which are singletons, and 18% rests with the top ten. What was sequenced was peripheral blood. The receptors were sampled from an adult man with Graves' ophthalmopathy.

This clonotype was recorded at least ten times. This rearrangement joins TRBV12-3 or TRBV12-4 to TRBJ1-5; a weak D match, TRBD1 (6 bases). Trimming shortened V by 5 bases and J by 5 bases, and 19 bases separated the two germline ends. CDR3 length: 16 amino acids. CDR3: CASSAGFTGLDQPQHF. The CDR3 nucleotides read TGTGCCAGCAGTGCAGGATTTACAGGGTTGGATCAGCCCCAGCATTTT.

The chain's CDR3 is CASSRTGTGELFF. The CDR3 coding sequence is TGTGCCAGTAGCCGGACAGGGACCGGGGAGCTGTTTTTT. V and J are TRBV2 and TRBJ2-2, with 8 bases that match TRBD1. V trimming: 9 bases; J trimming: 5 bases; junction bases outside the gene matches: 5. The CDR3 covers 13 residues. Germline V lookup: CDR1 SNHLY, CDR2 FYNNEI.